This T cell receptor beta chain was obtained from a study of blood T cells in healthy people across ages (dated by TCRdb to 2013 to 2016). At the level of the whole study: In model experiments, template switching captured about one uniquely barcoded TCR beta cDNA molecule for every two T cells. The study measured age-related changes in TCR beta repertoire diversity using deep sequencing normalized with unique cDNA molecular identifiers. The donors were divided into four age groups: young (average approximately 17 years), middle-aged (approximately 39), aged (approximately 62) and long-lived (around 80). Using the same blood draw, the study looked at two additional independent replicas of 1 million unique cDNA reads for two donors, one aged 18 to 29 and the other aged 80 or older.

Findings and caveats that apply to the study as a whole: Because profiling used bulk unsorted PBMCs, naive and antigen-experienced compartments could not be compared conclusively. Observed TCR beta diversity correlated strongly with the percentage of naive T cells measured by flow cytometry. Compared with the aged group, the long-lived group had more naive CD4+ T cells, fewer expanded clones and increased TCR diversity, suggesting age selection. Observed TCR beta diversity per million T cells fell roughly linearly with age, and a significant reduction was already apparent by age roughly 41. Estimates of total diversity based on one million sequenced T cells were regarded as lower bounds and as underestimates. Donor CMV infection status was unknown, potentially confounding age-related changes in expanded clonotypes.

The donors were roughly 39 Caucasian individuals from Russia, aged roughly 6 to 100 years, who were systemically healthy. Each donor gave ten milliliters of peripheral blood, collected into EDTA-treated Vacutainer tubes. Ficoll-Paque density-gradient centrifugation was used to isolate PBMCs, with at least 6.5 million obtained per sample. Trizol reagent was used to extract total RNA from PBMCs, with at least 6 micrograms per sample. The percentages of naive CD45RAhigh/CD27high T cells were determined by flow cytometry on a PBMC aliquot from every donor. Regarding this clonotype: What antigen it recognizes has not been identified. Within one base of it there is no much larger clone, and no base qualities were kept.

The library was prepared using 5' RACE. TCRdb records Illumina HiSeq 2500 as the sequencer. The second PCR ran for about 7 to 11 cycles and used a J-beta primer mix along with a sample-barcoded 5' primer. Each TCR beta cDNA molecule received a unique molecular identifier from a template-switch 5' adaptor carrying 12 random nucleotides. Each sample yielded at least 2.5 million CDR3-containing paired-end reads. All of the RNA was converted into first-strand cDNA using the Mint cDNA synthesis kit, with a TRBC-specific oligonucleotide serving as the primer. All cDNA was treated with uracil-DNA glycosylase and then went through a first 18-cycle PCR with the universal primers M1SS and BC2_uni_R. The study's processing was this. For normalization, 1 million high-quality reads, each with a distinct molecular identifier, were randomly selected from each sample. Reads with shared molecular identifiers were discarded instead of being binned into consensus sequences. MiTCR, run with a Q25 quality threshold and the strictest error-elimination algorithm, handled CDR3 identification, clonotype clustering and error correction. A nonparametric unseen species model using Euler transformation provided a lower-bound estimate of total TCR beta diversity. TCRdb ran its own pipeline on the public reads, namely fastp trimming at Q25 and MiXCR clone calling, and kept in-frame beta chains. Each CDR3 protein gets just one entry, which takes the most common genes and DNA from the rows behind it. The V and J calls and clone size come from TCRdb's table, not from the authors' own analysis. The sample table records around 500,000 distinct CDR3 sequences; about 29% of these occur just once. Together, the top ten hold 3% to 4% of the sample.

The same sample was also studied in work on T cells of mothers and their children. The second paper states: The donors were nine systemically healthy Caucasian individuals, made up of three mothers and their six children. cDNA synthesis consumed the entire amount of extracted RNA, loaded at 1.5 ug RNA in each 15 ul reaction. In the second PCR, sample barcodes and 2-4 random nucleotides were introduced via the M1S primer. Over 8.5 million TCR beta CDR3 reads came from each mother, compared with around 3 million reads from each child. Thymic selection similarly shapes TCR recombination output in related and unrelated pairs, with minor effect from inherited differences. Related mother-child pairs always showed normalized repertoire overlap that was slightly higher than in unrelated mother-child pairs, though the difference was never significant. Persistent microchimeric T cell clones were not detected, at a sensitivity of about 100 clones per million clonotypes. In the study, deep NGS was used to compare the TCR beta repertoires of mothers and children, and features distinguishing related mother-child pairs from unrelated individuals were sought. On average, the children were approximately 11 +/- 4 years old, while the mothers were about 40 +/- 4 years old. After adapter ligation with NEBNext reagents, the libraries were sequenced on Illumina HiSeq 2000 with 100+100 nt paired-end reads. To prevent cross-contamination, the mother and child libraries were prepared a month apart and were sequenced in separate runs. For each donor, between about 450,000 and 2,300,000 distinct TCR beta clonotypes were identified. Naive TCR beta clonotypes were estimated from low-frequency clonotypes matched to each donor's FACS-determined naive share, without sorting.

The sequenced sample was blood. This clonotype was sampled from a boy aged 2 to 9 in good health.

CDR3 region: CASSIPGTVRHEQYF. The sequenced DNA: TGTGCCAGCAGTATCCCCGGGACAGTGCGTCACGAGCAGTACTTC. The V gene is TRBV12-3 or TRBV12-4 and the J gene is TRBJ2-7; 7 junctional bases match TRBD1. From V the trimming removes 5 bases and from J it removes 5 bases, while the gene matches leave 12 bases of the junction unaccounted for. The CDR3 sequence holds 15 residues, the cysteine and phenylalanine included. CDR3 DNA only is kept here, 45 bases in frame from base 1.